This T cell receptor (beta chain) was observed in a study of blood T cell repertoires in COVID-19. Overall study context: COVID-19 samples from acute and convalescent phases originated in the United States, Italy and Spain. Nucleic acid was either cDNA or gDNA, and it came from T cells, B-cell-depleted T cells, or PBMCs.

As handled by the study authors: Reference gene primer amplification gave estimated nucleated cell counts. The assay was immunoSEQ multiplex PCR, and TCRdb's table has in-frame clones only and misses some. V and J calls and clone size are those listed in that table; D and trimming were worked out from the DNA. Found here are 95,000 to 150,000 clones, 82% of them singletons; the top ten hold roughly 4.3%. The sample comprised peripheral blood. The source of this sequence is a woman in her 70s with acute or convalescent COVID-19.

The CDR3, as DNA: TGTGCCAGCAGTTACAGCAAACTCTCTGGAAACACCATATATTTT. Translated: CASSYSKLSGNTIYF. The chain combines TRBV6-5 with TRBJ1-3; D is unresolved. Looked up from germline, CDR1 is MNHEY and CDR2 is SVGAGI. The CDR3 length is 15 residues. Trimming left V 2 bases short and J 0 bases short, with 8 bases between.